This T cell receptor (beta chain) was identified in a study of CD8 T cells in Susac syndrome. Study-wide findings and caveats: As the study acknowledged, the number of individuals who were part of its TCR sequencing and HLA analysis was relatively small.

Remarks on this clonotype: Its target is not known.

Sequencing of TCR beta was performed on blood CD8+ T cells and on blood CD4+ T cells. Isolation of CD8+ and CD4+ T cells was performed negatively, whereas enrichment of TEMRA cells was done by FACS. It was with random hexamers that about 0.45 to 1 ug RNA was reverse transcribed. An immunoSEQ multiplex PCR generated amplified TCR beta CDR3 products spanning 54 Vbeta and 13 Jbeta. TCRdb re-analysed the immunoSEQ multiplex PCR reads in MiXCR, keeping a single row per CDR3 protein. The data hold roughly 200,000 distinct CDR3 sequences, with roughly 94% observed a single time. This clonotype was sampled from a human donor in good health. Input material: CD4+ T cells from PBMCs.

CDR3 sequence: CASSLGLAGGVQFF. Here the CDR3 DNA reads TGTGCCAGCTCACTAGGACTAGCGGGAGGGGTGCAGTTCTTC. The genes are TRBV18 and TRBJ2-1; 15 bases match TRBD2. V lost 4 bases, J lost 12 bases, and 4 bases stayed unmatched. The CDR3 runs 14 residues. Germline CDR1 KGHSH, CDR2 LQKENI.